This TCR beta chain was sequenced during a study of identical twins. This clonotype was seen repeatedly, ten times or more. The antigen remains unidentified. Study outcomes and limitations: Among monozygotic twins, out-of-frame TCR alpha sharing exceeded what models predicted.

Unique molecular identifiers were in the cDNA, with template-switch universal primer binding. TCRdb used MiXCR to reprocess the 5' RACE reads, holding one entry per CDR3 protein. The data hold fewer than 650,000 distinct CDR3 sequences, with around 7.5% observed a single time. Germline-derived CDR1 and CDR2 are SGHDN and FVKESK. V dropped 4 bases and J dropped 3; count of bases not matched to a gene: 5. This CDR3 contains 15 residues. This same sample was also part of a study on yellow fever vaccine responses in identical twins.

This clonotype originated in a woman aged 18-29 years in good health. The rearrangement uses TRBV14 and TRBJ2-5; 10 bases line up with TRBD2. The sequenced sample consisted of PBMCs. CDR3 DNA: TGTGCCAGCAGCCCCTTAGGACTAGCGGAAGAGACCCAGTACTTC. This gives the protein CASSPLGLAEETQYF.